A single sample is the source of the 16 T cell receptor beta chains below, sequenced in a study of early T cells in non-severe SARS-CoV-2 infection. TCRdb re-called the 5' RACE reads with MiXCR, one entry per CDR3 protein. Among approximately 76,000 distinct CDR3 sequences listed, roughly an eighth were seen once. Sequenced: whole blood. The receptor set was obtained from an adult who was a healthcare worker with PCR-confirmed SARS-CoV-2 infection or an uninfected control (not recorded which).

This clonotype was detected many times. This sequence joins TRBV2 and TRBJ2-2; the D is unclear. Trimming left V 7 bases short and J 2 bases short, with 5 bases between. The CDR3 runs to 12 residues. Germline V gene sequence: CDR1 SNHLY, CDR2 FYNNEI. The CDR3 DNA reads as TGTGCCAGCATGAGAAACACCGGGGAGCTGTTTTTT. Its translation: CASMRNTGELFF.

This chain's CDR3 is CSVALDRVNTEAFF. The CDR3 nucleotides read TGCAGCGTTGCCCTGGACAGGGTGAACACTGAAGCTTTCTTT. V and J are TRBV29-1 and TRBJ1-1; 8 nucleotides align to TRBD1. The germline V gene has CDR1 SQVTM and CDR2 ANQGSEA. The CDR3 consists of 14 residues. The J segment lost 0 bases and the V segment lost 4 bases, leaving 4 bases of the junction unmatched.

This clonotype turned up a few times. The genes are TRBV18 and TRBJ2-7; D remains ambiguous. This CDR3 spans 14 amino acids. V was shortened by 6 bases and J by 1 base, with 13 bases between the two germline ends. CDR1 KGHSH and CDR2 LQKENI come from the germline V gene. CDR3 sequence reads: CASSERDTSYEQYF. The DNA of the CDR3 is TGTGCCAGCTCGGAAAGAGACACGTCCTACGAGCAGTACTTC.

In its sample, this clonotype was seen a few times. The V call is TRBV6-4, the J call TRBJ2-3; TRBD2 aligns across 11 bases. This CDR3 comprises 16 residues. V was clipped by 3 bases and J by 2 bases; unmatched bases: 4. CDR1 MRHNA and CDR2 SNTAGT come from the germline V gene. The CDR3 sequence: CASSESSGGTTDTQYF. DNA for the CDR3: TGTGCCAGCAGTGAATCTAGCGGGGGGACCACAGATACGCAGTATTTT.

This clonotype was seen more than once but under ten times. The gene calls are TRBV11-2 and TRBJ2-1; no clear D gene. The germline gives CDR1 SGHAT, CDR2 FQNNGV. This CDR3 contains 13 residues. V was trimmed by 1 base and J by 7 bases, leaving 8 bases between them. CDR3 coding DNA: TGTGCCAGCAGCTTAGGGCCCCCGAATGAGCAGTTCTTC. It translates to CASSLGPPNEQFF.

This clonotype was seen more than once but under ten times. V usage is TRBV7-6 and J usage is TRBJ2-3; possible D gene TRBD2, 5 bases. Between the trimmed V and J ends, which lost 5 bases and 0 bases, there was a span of 12 bases. CDR3 length: 15 amino acids. Germline V CDR1 and CDR2: SGHVS, FNYEAQ. CDR3 residues: CASSHGLSSTDTQYF. As DNA, the CDR3 is TGTGCCAGCAGCCATGGACTGTCTAGCACAGATACGCAGTATTTT.

This clonotype has ten or more counts. The gene calls are TRBV12-3 or TRBV12-4 and TRBJ1-1; 7 nucleotides align to TRBD1. The CDR3 has 14 amino acids. The junction had 8 bases not matched to a gene; V was cut back by 5 bases and J by 5 bases. This chain's CDR3 is CASSRTGERTEAFF. CDR3 sequence (DNA): TGTGCCAGCAGTCGCACAGGGGAGCGGACTGAAGCTTTCTTT.

CDR3 nucleotides: TGTGCCAGCAGTTTACACGGTCCCTCCTACGAGCAGTACTTC. As protein: CASSLHGPSYEQYF. The rearrangement uses TRBV27 and TRBJ2-7, with D unresolved. This CDR3 is 14 amino acids long. V was trimmed by 2 bases and J by 0 bases, leaving 8 bases between them. The germline CDR1 and CDR2 sequences are MNHEY and SMNVEV (reference sequence).

The V call is TRBV6-6, the J call TRBJ2-1, with 7 bases identical to TRBD2. Trimming cost V 2 bases and J 6 bases; bases outside gene matches: 7. Germline assignment: CDR1 MNHNY and CDR2 SVGAGI (reference sequence). The CDR3 runs to 15 residues. The CDR3 bases are TGTGCCAGCAGTTACCTTGGGACTAACCTCAATGAGCAGTTCTTC. Translation gives CASSYLGTNLNEQFF.

This clonotype was observed a few times. The genes are TRBV3-1 and TRBJ1-1, with 7 bases aligning to TRBD1. This CDR3 comprises 14 residues. CDR1 and CDR2 from the germline V gene are LGHDT and YNNKEL (reference sequence). Trimming at V came to 1 base and at J to 4 bases, leaving 3 bases not matched to a gene. CDR3: CASSQARQGTEAFF. The CDR3 DNA reads TGTGCCAGCAGCCAAGCACGACAGGGCACTGAAGCTTTCTTT.

This clonotype was detected a few times. The chain has TRBV12-5 and TRBJ2-1; no reliable D call. Germline CDR1 and CDR2: LGHNT and FRNRAP. The V end lost 9 bases, the J end lost 2 bases, and 11 bases lay between the germline ends. This CDR3 spans 13 amino acids. The CDR3 nucleotides read TGTGCTAGGCGTAGCAGCCCCTACAATGAGCAGTTCTTC. It specifies CARRSSPYNEQFF. Together with reference TRBV12-5 and TRBJ2-1, the CDR3 gives the full variable domain: DARVTQTPRHKVTEMGQEVTMRCQPILGHNTVFWYRQTMMQGLELLAYFRNRAPLDDSGMPKDRFSAEMPDATLATLKIQPSEPRDSAVYFCARRSSPYNEQFFGPGTRLTVL.

There are many counts of this clonotype. This chain links TRBV19 with TRBJ1-2; TRBD1 might be the D (5 bases). V shed 5 bases and J shed 2 bases, with 9 bases lying between them. The CDR3 is 13 residues long. Germline V lookup: CDR1 LNHDA, CDR2 SQIVND (reference sequence). The CDR3 coding sequence is TGTGCCAGTAGTCCACAGGAGAACTATGGCTACACCTTC. Encoded protein: CASSPQENYGYTF.

The chain carries TRBV5-5 and TRBJ1-1; D gene uncertain. This CDR3 spans 16 amino acids. Trimming removed 7 bases at V and 1 base at J, with 20 bases between. In germline, CDR1 is SGHKS, CDR2 YYEKEE (reference sequence). CDR3: CASLFAIDLRNTEAFF. Written as DNA, the CDR3 is TGTGCCAGCCTATTTGCCATCGACCTCAGGAACACTGAAGCTTTCTTT.

This clonotype was observed a handful of times. This sequence joins TRBV20-1 and TRBJ1-4, with 12 bases fitting TRBD1. Germline values: CDR1 DFQATT, CDR2 SNEGSKA (reference sequence). This CDR3 spans 15 amino acids. V lost 3 bases and J lost 8; bases outside the gene matches: 7. The CDR3 sequence is CSARKGQGAGEKLFF. CDR3 bases: TGCAGTGCTAGGAAGGGACAGGGGGCTGGCGAAAAACTGTTTTTT.

The chain couples TRBV10-1 to TRBJ2-7; D call uncertain. Germline V gene lookup returns CDR1 WNHNN and CDR2 SYGVQD (reference sequence). V was pared by 2 bases and J by 2 bases, with 10 bases between. The CDR3 length is 14 residues. The CDR3 DNA reads as TGCGCCAGCAGTGAGGACTTAAGGCCCTACGAGCAGTACTTC. It translates to CASSEDLRPYEQYF.

Only a few counts were recorded for this clonotype. This chain uses TRBV18 with TRBJ1-1; 7 nucleotides match TRBD1. The germline gives CDR1 KGHSH, CDR2 LQKENI. This CDR3 is built from 16 residues. With V trimmed by 4 bases and J by 1 base, 9 bases remained unmatched. The CDR3 bases are TGTGCCAGCTCACAAACTACCGGGACAGAGAACACTGAAGCTTTCTTT. It codes for CASSQTTGTENTEAFF.